Detailed here is one TCR beta chain. This CDR3 has 13 amino acids. The V end was cut by 2 bases, the J end by 8 bases, with 12 bases between. CDR1 MNHNY and CDR2 SVGAGI come from the germline V gene (reference sequence). The data derive from a study of early T cells in non-severe SARS-CoV-2 infection. MiXCR was run by TCRdb on the 5' RACE reads, yielding one entry per CDR3 protein. Seen here are about 64,000 distinct CDR3 sequences, 4.9% observed once, and the top ten hold around 5%. The J gene is TRBJ1-2, the V gene TRBV6-6; D unresolved. This clonotype was obtained from an adult who was a healthcare worker with PCR-confirmed SARS-CoV-2 infection or an uninfected control (not recorded which). Sequences were obtained from whole blood. The CDR3 nucleotides are TGTGCCAGCAGTTACCGACCCCAAGCCGGCTACACCTTC. It is translated as CASSYRPQAGYTF.